The rows below give T cell receptor beta chains drawn from one sample of a study of T cell repertoires in cytomegalovirus infection. Using its own MiXCR run on the reads, TCRdb lists one record per CDR3 protein. Here the sample spans approximately 200,000 distinct CDR3 sequences, roughly 20% being singletons. Sequencing was done on a sample of CD8+ T cells from PBMCs. These receptors all stem from a human donor in good health (CMV status not recorded). Some clones in this sample may be carry-over from other donors' samples. Each CDR3 is given with its conserved first and last residue. The order of the fields is V gene, clone size, J gene, D gene, CDR3 DNA, CDR3 protein. The D gene is left open where the match is weak. A row's size may be missing; if present it is once, few, many or a size class.

>TRBV20-1|few|TRBJ2-7|.
TGCAGTGCCAGGGGGAGGGTCAGCTCCTACGAGCAGTACTTC
CSARGRVSSYEQYF
>TRBV9|.|TRBJ2-7|.
TGTGCCAGCAGCGTAGTTAGCAACTCCTACGAGCAGTACTTC
CASSVVSNSYEQYF
>TRBV20-1|.|TRBJ2-5|.
TGCAGTGCTAGAGATTGGCAGGGAGGGACCCAGTACTTC
CSARDWQGGTQYF
>TRBV12-3/TRBV12-4|.|TRBJ1-5|.
TGTGCCAGCAGTCCGACGGGAGACAGTAATCAGCCCCAGCATTTT
CASSPTGDSNQPQHF
>TRBV12-3/TRBV12-4|few|TRBJ1-1|.
TGTGCCAGCAGGCGGGGGGTTATGAACACTGAAGCTTTCTTT
CASRRGVMNTEAFF
>TRBV7-8|few|TRBJ1-3|.
TGTGCCAGCAGCTTAGGAGGGGGAGCTGGAAACACCATATATTTT
CASSLGGGAGNTIYF
>TRBV7-6|.|TRBJ2-3|.
TGTGCCAGCAACCGCCAGGGGTGGACAGATACGCAGTATTTT
CASNRQGWTDTQYF
>TRBV7-9|few|TRBJ2-2|.
TGTGCCAGCAGCTCAAACAGGGACCTGAACACCGGGGAGCTGTTTTTT
CASSSNRDLNTGELFF
>TRBV29-1|.|TRBJ2-1|.
TGCAGCCCTTTGGGCGGGACCGGTGAGCAGTTCTTC
CSPLGGTGEQFF
>TRBV7-9|.|TRBJ2-3|.
TGTGCCAGCAGCTTACCCGAGAGCTTAAGGGGGGAACGCACAGATACGCAGTATTTT
CASSLPESLRGERTDTQYF
>TRBV7-2|many|TRBJ1-1|.
TGTGCCAGCAGCGCCTTGATGAACACTGAAGCTTTCTTT
CASSALMNTEAFF
>TRBV12-3/TRBV12-4|.|TRBJ1-2|.
TGTGCCAGCAGTATAGCCGGGAGCCCGCGGGGCTACACCTTC
CASSIAGSPRGYTF
>TRBV11-1|few|TRBJ2-5|.
TGTGCCAGCAGCTTGACTGCAGAAGAAGAGACCCAGTACTTC
CASSLTAEEETQYF
>TRBV29-1|few|TRBJ1-3|.
TGCAGCGCCGCGGACGGACGGAGCACCATATATTTT
CSAADGRSTIYF
>TRBV7-2|many|TRBJ2-3|TRBD2
TGTGCCAGCAGCCCAGAACTAGCGGGGGGCACAGATACGCAGTATTTT
CASSPELAGGTDTQYF
>TRBV6-6|few|TRBJ2-3|TRBD2
TGTGCCAGCAGTTACTCGACTAGCGGGGGGCCTAGAGATACGCAGTATTTT
CASSYSTSGGPRDTQYF
>TRBV11-2|few|TRBJ2-1|.
TGTGCCAGCAGCTTAGATCGAGGCAGATCCTACAATGAGCAGTTCTTC
CASSLDRGRSYNEQFF
>TRBV7-6|medium-sized|TRBJ2-7|.
TGTGCCAGCAGCCTTACTGAGGGTTACGAGCAGTACTTC
CASSLTEGYEQYF
>TRBV7-2|few|TRBJ1-4|TRBD1
TGTGCCAGCAGCCCCAGGACAGGGCTTAATGAAAAACTGTTTTTT
CASSPRTGLNEKLFF
>TRBV20-1|few|TRBJ1-2|.
TGCAGTGCTAGCGGGCAGGACTATGGCTACACCTTC
CSASGQDYGYTF
>TRBV6-2/TRBV6-3|many|TRBJ2-3|.
TGTGCCAGCAGTAACCTGGGGGAGGGCACAGATACGCAGTATTTT
CASSNLGEGTDTQYF
>TRBV20-1|once|TRBJ1-2|TRBD1
TGCAGTGTAGGGGGACAGGGGGCGTATTTTGGCTACACCTTC
CSVGGQGAYFGYTF
>TRBV7-2|many|TRBJ2-3|.
TGTGCCAGCAGCCGTAAAGGGGGCACAGATACGCAGTATTTT
CASSRKGGTDTQYF
>TRBV7-9|.|TRBJ2-1|.
TGTGCCAGCAGCAAAATGACAGATTACAATGAGCAGTTCTTC
CASSKMTDYNEQFF
>TRBV7-9|.|TRBJ1-3|.
TGTGCCAGCAGCCGCCCTCCGGCACCCGGAAACACCATATATTTT
CASSRPPAPGNTIYF
>TRBV7-6|.|TRBJ2-7|.
TGTGCCAGCAGCTTAGCGATGGGCGAGCAGTACTTC
CASSLAMGEQYF
>TRBV7-8|many|TRBJ1-5|.
TGTGCCAGCAGCTTAGATGGGGCACCTAATAGCAATCAGCCCCAGCATTTT
CASSLDGAPNSNQPQHF
>TRBV10-3|.|TRBJ2-3|TRBD2
TGTGCCATCAGTGAGCCTTCGGGGGGTTCAGCAGGAGATACGCAGTATTTT
CAISEPSGGSAGDTQYF
>TRBV4-1|.|TRBJ2-7|.
TGCGCCAGCAGCCAAGCGGGGGCGGACGAGCAGTACTTC
CASSQAGADEQYF
>TRBV25-1|.|TRBJ2-7|.
TGTGCCAGCAGTCCCGGGGCCTACTCCTACGAGCAGTACTTC
CASSPGAYSYEQYF
>TRBV7-6|many|TRBJ2-2|.
TGTGCCAGCAGCAGATTAGCCGGGGAGCTGTTTTTT
CASSRLAGELFF
>TRBV15|few|TRBJ1-1|.
TGTGCCACCAGCAGAGGTTGGGGGCGAGACACTGAAGCTTTCTTT
CATSRGWGRDTEAFF
>TRBV12-3/TRBV12-4|many|TRBJ1-2|TRBD1
TGTGCCAGCCTCACGGGCCAGGGGGACCGATACACCTTC
CASLTGQGDRYTF
>TRBV28|.|TRBJ2-2|.
TGTGTCAGCAGTTTATCGGGGGGCAAGGGGGAGCTGTTTTTT
CVSSLSGGKGELFF
>TRBV7-6|many|TRBJ1-5|TRBD1
TGTGCCAGCAGCTTAGGGACAGGACCGAAGGGGGCCCAGCATTTT
CASSLGTGPKGAQHF
>TRBV3-1|once|TRBJ2-2|.
TGTGCCAGCAGCTCACGGACAGTCCCAAACACCGGGGAGCTGTTTTTT
CASSSRTVPNTGELFF
>TRBV7-6|few|TRBJ2-3|.
TGTGCCAGCGGTTGGGGGGATACGCAGTATTTT
CASGWGDTQYF
>TRBV6-2/TRBV6-3|many|TRBJ2-1|.
TGTGCCAGCAGCCGACCGGAGAGCGATGAGCAGTTCTTC
CASSRPESDEQFF
>TRBV5-1|.|TRBJ1-1|.
TGCGCCAGCAGCGTTACCAGCCCACCCGGGTGGGACACTGAAGCTTTCTTT
CASSVTSPPGWDTEAFF
>TRBV5-1|.|TRBJ1-2|.
TGCGCCAGCAGCTTGGAGGTGTTTGGGAGCTATGGCTACACCTTC
CASSLEVFGSYGYTF
>TRBV7-9|many|TRBJ2-3|TRBD1
TGTGCCAGCAGCCCATCTTCCAGGGGGCGTTACACAGATACGCAGTATTTT
CASSPSSRGRYTDTQYF
>TRBV19|.|TRBJ2-1|TRBD2
TGTGCCAGTAGTGTGGGACTACGCAATGAGCAGTTCTTC
CASSVGLRNEQFF
>TRBV10-3|few|TRBJ2-1|.
TGTGCCATCAGAGGCCCAGGGGCTCAGGCCTACAATGAGCAGTTCTTC
CAIRGPGAQAYNEQFF
>TRBV7-3|many|TRBJ2-2|TRBD2
TGTGCCAGCAGCCCTAGCGGAAACACCGGGGAGCTGTTTTTT
CASSPSGNTGELFF
>TRBV4-1|many|TRBJ2-7|.
TGCGCCAGCAGCCCGAACCAGATGACAGGGAGGCACGAGCAGTACTTC
CASSPNQMTGRHEQYF
>TRBV2|few|TRBJ2-2|.
TGTGCCAGCAGTGTAACTCCTAACACCGGGGAGCTGTTTTTT
CASSVTPNTGELFF
>TRBV2|many|TRBJ2-7|TRBD1
TGTGCCAGTGGGGGGACAGGGCCCTACGAGCAGTACTTC
CASGGTGPYEQYF